This T cell receptor (beta chain) was captured in a study of cytomegalovirus exposure and HLA in healthy donors. Study-level background: About 200 million T cells yielded some 120 million unique TCR beta sequences in earlier analysis.

PCR used 60 Vbeta primers and 13 Jbeta primers. Method: immunoSEQ multiplex PCR; TCRdb's copy keeps in-frame clones and lacks some. The repertoire consists of 120,000 or so clones, with approximately 80% occurring once and the leading ten covering roughly 6.2%. Germline V gives CDR1 MNHNY, CDR2 SVGAGI (reference sequence). Trimming cost V 7 bases and J 1 base, with 9 bases left between them. This CDR3 comprises 13 residues. Sequenced: PBMCs. The sequence was obtained from a young man in good health and CMV-seropositive. This rearrangement joins TRBV6-6 to TRBJ2-3; tentative D call: TRBD2 (6 bases). This chain's CDR3 is CASKLAGTDTQYF. The CDR3 DNA sequence: TGTGCCAGCAAACTAGCCGGCACAGATACGCAGTATTTT.